These 13 T cell receptor beta chains came from one sample sequenced in a study of shared clonotypes between healthy human individuals. Method: immunoSEQ multiplex PCR; TCRdb's copy keeps in-frame clones and lacks some. The data hold roughly 2,000,000 clones, with 85% to 95% observed a single time. It was CD45RO-negative cells, positively selected for CCR7, that made up naive CD8 cells, with terminally differentiated effector memory CD45RA+ cells excluded. The sequenced sample consisted of naive CD8+ T cells sorted from blood. These receptors all come from a man between 18 and 29 years old in good health.

About this clone: The sample holds other DNA sequences that translate to the same CDR3. The chain links TRBV27 to TRBJ2-7, with 9 positions matching TRBD2. The CDR3 is made up of 15 amino acids. V dropped 5 bases and J dropped 1; count of bases not matched to a gene: 6. Looked up from germline, CDR1 is MNHEY and CDR2 is SMNVEV (reference sequence). The CDR3 DNA sequence: TGTGCCAGCAGTCCTGGACTAGCGAGTTCCTACGAGCAGTACTTC. Protein product: CASSPGLASSYEQYF.

V is TRBV5-4 and J is TRBJ1-2, with D uncertain. The CDR3 is 13 amino acids. Trimming took off 1 base at V and 1 base at J, with 5 bases between the two ends. The germline gives CDR1 SGHNT, CDR2 YYREEE (reference sequence). The CDR3 DNA reads as TGTGCCAGCAGCTTGCTCGTTAACTATGGCTACACCTTC. This codes for CASSLLVNYGYTF.

The gene calls are TRBV5-6 and TRBJ1-2; 7 positions agree with TRBD1. The CDR3 sequence is 13 residues long. The J segment lost 2 bases and the V segment lost 3 bases, leaving 1 base of the junction unmatched. Germline loops: CDR1 SGHDT, CDR2 YYEEEE. The CDR3 here is CASSWGQNYGYTF. The CDR3 DNA sequence: TGTGCCAGCAGCTGGGGACAGAACTATGGCTACACCTTC.

The chain links TRBV29-1 to TRBJ2-7; 10 nucleotides align to TRBD1. The CDR3 contains 13 residues. The germline CDR1 and CDR2 sequences are SQVTM and ANQGSEA. V gave up 7 bases and J gave up 5 bases; unmatched junction bases: 8. The CDR3 nucleotides are TGCAGCGCGACCGGGACAGGGGCCAACGAGCAGTACTTC. Amino acid sequence: CSATGTGANEQYF.

V gene TRBV28 combines with J gene TRBJ2-3, with 15 bases identical to TRBD2. Germline values: CDR1 MDHEN, CDR2 SYDVKM. This CDR3 has 16 amino acids. Trimming took 8 bases from V and 0 from J; bases not matched to a gene: 3. This chain's CDR3 is CASGGTSGRSTDTQYF. The CDR3 DNA reads as TGTGCCAGCGGAGGGACTAGCGGGAGGAGCACAGATACGCAGTATTTT.

J is TRBJ2-7 and V is TRBV5-1; D possibly corresponds to TRBD2 (5 bases). V lost 0 bases to trimming and J lost 0 bases, with 10 bases between them. Germline-derived CDR1 and CDR2 are SGHRS and YFSETQ. The CDR3 loop spans 15 amino acids. The DNA of the CDR3 is TGCGCCAGCAGCTTGGCAGGTGGACTCTCCTACGAGCAGTACTTC. Protein: CASSLAGGLSYEQYF.

The chain carries TRBV7-9 and TRBJ2-2; D remains unclear. There are 15 residues in the CDR3. Trimming stripped 8 bases from V and 0 bases from J, with 13 bases between. Germline V gene lookup returns CDR1 SEHNR and CDR2 FQNEAQ (reference sequence). The CDR3 reads CASVGDLPNTGELFF. Here the CDR3 DNA reads TGTGCCAGCGTCGGCGACCTTCCGAACACCGGGGAGCTGTTTTTT. Combining the CDR3 with reference TRBV7-9 and TRBJ2-2 gives the whole variable domain DTGVSQNPRHKITKRGQNVTFRCDPISEHNRLYWYRQTLGQGPEFLTYFQNEAQLEKSRLLSDRFSAERPKGSFSTLEIQRTEQGDSAMYLCASVGDLPNTGELFFGEGSRLTVL.

V and J are TRBV6-1 and TRBJ2-1; TRBD1 matches 9 bases. V lost 10 bases, J lost 3 bases, and 10 bases stayed unmatched. The CDR3 consists of 15 residues. Germline CDR1 and CDR2: MNHNS and SASEGT. This chain's CDR3 is CAITGGDRVYNEQFF. CDR3 DNA: TGTGCCATAACGGGTGGGGACAGGGTCTACAATGAGCAGTTCTTC.

V gene TRBV28 combines with J gene TRBJ1-5, with D perhaps matching TRBD1 (5 bases). This CDR3 is built from 19 residues. CDR1 is MDHEN and CDR2 is SYDVKM in the germline V gene. V was trimmed by 1 base and J by 5 bases, leaving 24 bases between them. The CDR3 reads CASSLSPYTGGVGYQPQHF. Here the CDR3 DNA reads TGTGCCAGCAGTTTATCCCCCTACACAGGTGGTGTCGGCTATCAGCCCCAGCATTTT.

The chain combines TRBV6-1 with TRBJ2-3; D may be TRBD2 (5 bases). Germline V gene sequence: CDR1 MNHNS, CDR2 SASEGT. With 2 bases removed from V and 6 bases from J, the gap between germline ends came to 18 bases. The CDR3 is 16 amino acids. The CDR3 sequence: CASSENGLGPADTQYF. CDR3 bases: TGTGCCAGCAGTGAAAACGGACTGGGCCCGGCGGATACGCAGTATTTT.

The chain links TRBV7-2 to TRBJ1-1; D gene unclear. The CDR3 totals 14 residues. V was clipped by 0 bases and J by 4 bases, with 9 bases between them. Per germline, CDR1 SGHTA and CDR2 FQGNSA. The CDR3 bases are TGTGCCAGCAGCTTAGCGATAGGGCTCACTGAAGCTTTCTTT. This gives the protein CASSLAIGLTEAFF. The variable domain in full, with the rest retrieved from reference TRBV7-2 and TRBJ1-1, is GAGVSQSPSNKVTEKGKDVELRCDPISGHTALYWYRQSLGQGLEFLIYFQGNSAPDKSGLPSDRFSAERTGGSVSTLTIQRTQQEDSAVYLCASSLAIGLTEAFFGQGTRLTVV.

This chain joins TRBV4-1 and TRBJ2-2; D not resolved. The CDR3 totals 14 residues. V was trimmed by 0 bases and J by 3 bases, leaving 5 bases between them. Germline CDR1 reads MGHRA; CDR2 reads YSYEKL. The CDR3 region has the DNA TGCGCCAGCAGCCAAGAGGGCCACACCGGGGAGCTGTTTTTT. This codes for CASSQEGHTGELFF.

This chain uses TRBV30 with TRBJ2-7, with D tentatively TRBD2 (5 bases). CDR3 length: 14 amino acids. Germline CDR1 is GTSNPN and CDR2 is SVGIG (reference sequence). The V gene lost 0 bases and the J gene lost 4 bases, with 13 bases spanning the gap. The CDR3 sequence is CAWSVPRVGYEQYF. CDR3 DNA: TGTGCCTGGAGTGTCCCGAGGGTGGGTTACGAGCAGTACTTC. Complete variable domain (other parts from reference TRBV30 and TRBJ2-7): SQTIHQWPATLVQPVGSPLSLECTVEGTSNPNLYWYRQAAGRGLQLLFYSVGIGQISSEVPQNLSASRPQDRQFILSSKKLLLSDSGFYLCAWSVPRVGYEQYFGPGTRLTVT.